This is a list of T cell receptor beta chains from one sample in a study of T cells in localized non-small cell lung cancer. This table comes from immunoSEQ multiplex PCR, and its TCRdb copy is limited to in-frame clones, with some not included. Here the sample spans 20,000 to 25,000 clones, around 85% being singletons. This material consisted of peripheral blood, taken before any cancer treatment. The receptors here all came from a man aged 35-75 years with stage I lung adenocarcinoma. The CDR3 runs from the conserved cysteine through the conserved F or W. D genes are given only for firm matches. Part of the rows lack a size; the others show once, few, many or a class for expanded clones.

V	J	D	length	size	DNA	CDR3
TRBV2	TRBJ1-1	.	14	.	TGTGCCAGCGAAAGGGCCTCATCGAACACTGAAGCTTTCTTT	CASERASSNTEAFF
TRBV5-8	TRBJ2-5	.	15	.	TGTGCCAGCAGCTTGGCCGGACAGAACCAAGAGACCCAGTACTTC	CASSLAGQNQETQYF
TRBV15	TRBJ2-3	TRBD2	18	.	TGTGCCACCAGCAGAGATTTCGCGGCTAGCGGGTCCACAGATACGCAGTATTTT	CATSRDFAASGSTDTQYF
TRBV19	TRBJ2-7	.	13	.	TGTGCCAGTAGCAAGGGCCTCTCCTACGAGCAGTACTTC	CASSKGLSYEQYF
TRBV9	TRBJ2-3	.	16	.	TGTGCCAGCAGCGACAACAGGGGGGGGCACACAGATACGCAGTATTTT	CASSDNRGGHTDTQYF
TRBV5-6	TRBJ1-5	.	15	.	TGTGCCAGCAGCTTCACAGGTAGGGGATATCAGCCCCAGCATTTT	CASSFTGRGYQPQHF
TRBV9	TRBJ1-5	.	14	.	TGTGCCAGCAGCGTAGACGATGCGACGAGGCCCCAGCATTTT	CASSVDDATRPQHF
TRBV7-2	TRBJ2-4	TRBD2	18	few	TGTGCCAGCAGCTCCTCTCGACTAGCGGGAGGTCTGCCATTCATTCAGTACTTC	CASSSSRLAGGLPFIQYF
TRBV19	TRBJ1-5	TRBD1	15	.	TGTGCCAGTAGTACCTTGACAGGGGTCAATCAGCCCCAGCATTTT	CASSTLTGVNQPQHF
TRBV28	TRBJ2-1	.	16	.	TGTGCCAGCAGTCTTCCCACCCTTCAGATTAACAATGAGCAGTTCTTC	CASSLPTLQINNEQFF
TRBV11-2	TRBJ1-2	.	12	once	TGTGCCAGCAGCCAGGATCGGAGTGGCTACACCTTC	CASSQDRSGYTF
TRBV6-1	TRBJ2-7	TRBD2	14	.	TGTGCCAGCAGTCTAGGACTAGCGGATCCAGAGCAGTACTTC	CASSLGLADPEQYF
TRBV5-1	TRBJ1-1	.	14	.	TGCGCCAGCAGCCGACAGCCAATGAACACTGAAGCTTTCTTT	CASSRQPMNTEAFF
TRBV2	TRBJ1-5	.	13	few	TGTGCCAGCCTGGTAGCAGAGGGTCAGCCCCAGCATTTT	CASLVAEGQPQHF
TRBV9	TRBJ2-7	TRBD1	15	.	TGTGCCAGCAGTGGAAGACAGGGTTTGTCCTACGAGCAGTACTTC	CASSGRQGLSYEQYF
TRBV7-8	TRBJ2-1	.	15	.	TGTGCCAGCAGCTCCTTGGGCGTAGACTACAATGAGCAGTTCTTC	CASSSLGVDYNEQFF
TRBV5-4	TRBJ2-1	TRBD1	15	.	TGTGCCAGCAGCTATGAGGACAGGGTCTACAATGAGCAGTTCTTC	CASSYEDRVYNEQFF
TRBV19	TRBJ2-6	.	14	.	TGTGCCAGTAGTGGGGTCTCTGGGGCCAACGTCCTGACTTTC	CASSGVSGANVLTF
TRBV9	TRBJ2-5	TRBD1	15	.	TGTGCCAGCAGCCCCGTGGACAGGGTATTAGGAGAGCAGTACTTC	CASSPVDRVLGEQYF
TRBV7-8	TRBJ1-5	.	15	.	TGTGCCAGCAGCTTGTGGGGTGAGAGCAATCAGCCCCAGCATTTT	CASSLWGESNQPQHF
TRBV4-2	TRBJ2-7	.	16	.	TGTGCCAGCAGCCAAGAAAAATGGGACCACTTGAGGGAGCAGTACTTC	CASSQEKWDHLREQYF